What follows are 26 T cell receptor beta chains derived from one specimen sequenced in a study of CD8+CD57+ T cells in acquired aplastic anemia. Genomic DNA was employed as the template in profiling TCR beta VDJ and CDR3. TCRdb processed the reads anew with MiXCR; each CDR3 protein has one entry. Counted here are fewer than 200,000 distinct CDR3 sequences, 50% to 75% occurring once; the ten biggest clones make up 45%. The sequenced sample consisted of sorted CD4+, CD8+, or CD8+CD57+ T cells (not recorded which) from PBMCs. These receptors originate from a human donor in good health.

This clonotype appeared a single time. CDR3 sequence: CASSLGGGTDGYTF. The CDR3 nucleotides read TGTGCCAGCAGCTTAGGGGGGGGAACGGATGGCTACACCTTC. The V call is TRBV7-9, the J call TRBJ1-2; the D gene is possibly TRBD1 (5 bases). The CDR3 loop spans 14 amino acids. Germline loops: CDR1 SEHNR, CDR2 FQNEAQ (reference sequence). Trimming took 1 base from V and 6 from J, leaving 12 bases between them.

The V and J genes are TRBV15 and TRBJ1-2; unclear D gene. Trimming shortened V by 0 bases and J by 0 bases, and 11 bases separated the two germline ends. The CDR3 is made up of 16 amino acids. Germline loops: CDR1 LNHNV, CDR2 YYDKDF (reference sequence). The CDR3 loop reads CATSRELGIANYGYTF. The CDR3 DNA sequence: TGTGCCACCAGCAGAGAATTGGGGATAGCTAACTATGGCTACACCTTC.

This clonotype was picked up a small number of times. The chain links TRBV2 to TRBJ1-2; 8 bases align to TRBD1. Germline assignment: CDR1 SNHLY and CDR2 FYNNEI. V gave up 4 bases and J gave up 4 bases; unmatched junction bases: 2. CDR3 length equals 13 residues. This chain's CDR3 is CASSAQGAYGYTF. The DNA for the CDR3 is TGTGCCAGCAGTGCCCAGGGGGCCTATGGCTACACCTTC. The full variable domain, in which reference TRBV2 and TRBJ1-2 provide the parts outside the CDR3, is EPEVTQTPSHQVTQMGQEVILRCVPISNHLYFYWYRQILGQKVEFLVSFYNNEISEKSEIFDDQFSVERPDGSNFTLKIRSTKLEDSAMYFCASSAQGAYGYTFGSGTRLTVV.

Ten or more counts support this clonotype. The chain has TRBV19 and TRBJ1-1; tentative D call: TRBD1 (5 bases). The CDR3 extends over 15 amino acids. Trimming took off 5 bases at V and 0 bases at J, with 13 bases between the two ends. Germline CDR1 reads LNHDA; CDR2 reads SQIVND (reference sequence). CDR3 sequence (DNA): TGTGCCAGTAGTTGGGCAAGGGGATTGAACACTGAAGCTTTCTTT. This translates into CASSWARGLNTEAFF.

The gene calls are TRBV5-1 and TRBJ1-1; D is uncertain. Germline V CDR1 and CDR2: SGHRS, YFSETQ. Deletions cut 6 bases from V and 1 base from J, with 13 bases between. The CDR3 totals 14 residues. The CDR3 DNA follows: TGCGCCAGCATACCCGGGCCCTCGAACACTGAAGCTTTCTTT. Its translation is CASIPGPSNTEAFF.

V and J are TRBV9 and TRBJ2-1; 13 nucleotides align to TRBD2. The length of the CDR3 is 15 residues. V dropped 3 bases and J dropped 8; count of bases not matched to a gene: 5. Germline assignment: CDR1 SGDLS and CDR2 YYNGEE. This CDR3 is CASSGTSGRPHEQFF. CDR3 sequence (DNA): TGTGCCAGCAGCGGGACTAGCGGGAGACCACATGAGCAGTTCTTC.

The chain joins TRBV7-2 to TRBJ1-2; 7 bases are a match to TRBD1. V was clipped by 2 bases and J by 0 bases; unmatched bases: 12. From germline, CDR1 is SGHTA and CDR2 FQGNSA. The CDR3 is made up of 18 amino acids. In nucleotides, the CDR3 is TGTGCCAGCAGCTTATGGAGGACAGGCGGGCGGGCTAACTATGGCTACACCTTC. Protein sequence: CASSLWRTGGRANYGYTF.

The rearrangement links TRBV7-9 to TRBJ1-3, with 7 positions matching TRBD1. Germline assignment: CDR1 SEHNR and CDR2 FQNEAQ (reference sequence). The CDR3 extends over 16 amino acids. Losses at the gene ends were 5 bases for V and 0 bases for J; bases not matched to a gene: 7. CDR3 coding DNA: TGTGCCAGCAGCCTCCAGACAGGGAGCTCTGGAAACACCATATATTTT. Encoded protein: CASSLQTGSSGNTIYF.

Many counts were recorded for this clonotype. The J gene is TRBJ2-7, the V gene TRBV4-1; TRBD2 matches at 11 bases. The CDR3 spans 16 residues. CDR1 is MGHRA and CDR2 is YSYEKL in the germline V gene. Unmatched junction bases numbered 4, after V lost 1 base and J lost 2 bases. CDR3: CASSQGLAGTPYEQYF. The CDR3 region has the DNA TGCGCCAGCAGCCAAGGACTAGCGGGGACCCCCTACGAGCAGTACTTC.

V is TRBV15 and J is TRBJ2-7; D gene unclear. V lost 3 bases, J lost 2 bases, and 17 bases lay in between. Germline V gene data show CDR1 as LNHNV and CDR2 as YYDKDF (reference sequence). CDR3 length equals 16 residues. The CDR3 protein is CATSSRLGPEAYEQYF. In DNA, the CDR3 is TGTGCCACCAGCAGTAGACTTGGACCGGAAGCCTACGAGCAGTACTTC.

CDR3 in amino acids: CASRGFTDTQYF. The CDR3 DNA reads TGTGCCAGTCGGGGGTTCACAGATACGCAGTATTTT. The chain combines TRBV2 with TRBJ2-3; weak D call: TRBD2 (6 bases). CDR1 is SNHLY and CDR2 is FYNNEI in the germline V gene. V was trimmed by 9 bases and J by 2 bases, leaving 9 bases between them. The CDR3 spans 12 residues.

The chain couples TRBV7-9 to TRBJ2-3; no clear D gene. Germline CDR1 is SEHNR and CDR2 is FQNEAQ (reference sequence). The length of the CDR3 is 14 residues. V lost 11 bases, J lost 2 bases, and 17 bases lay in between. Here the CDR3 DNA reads TGTGCCGGGCAGGTCGCGGAGTTCACAGATACGCAGTATTTT. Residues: CAGQVAEFTDTQYF.

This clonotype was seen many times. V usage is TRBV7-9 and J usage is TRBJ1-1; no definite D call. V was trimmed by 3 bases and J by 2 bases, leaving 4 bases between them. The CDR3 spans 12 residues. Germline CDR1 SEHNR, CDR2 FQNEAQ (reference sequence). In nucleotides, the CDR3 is TGTGCCAGCAGCTTTGAAAACACTGAAGCTTTCTTT. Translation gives CASSFENTEAFF.

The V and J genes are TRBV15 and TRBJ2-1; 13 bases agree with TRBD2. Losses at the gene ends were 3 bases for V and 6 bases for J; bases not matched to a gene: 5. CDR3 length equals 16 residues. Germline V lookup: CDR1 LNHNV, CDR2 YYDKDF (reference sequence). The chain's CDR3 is CATSSRGLAGVNEQFF. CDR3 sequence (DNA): TGTGCCACCAGCAGCCGCGGACTAGCGGGAGTCAATGAGCAGTTCTTC. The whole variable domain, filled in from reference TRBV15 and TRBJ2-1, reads DAMVIQNPRYQVTQFGKPVTLSCSQTLNHNVMYWYQQKSSQAPKLLFHYYDKDFNNEADTPDNFQSRRPNTSFCFLDIRSPGLGDTAMYLCATSSRGLAGVNEQFFGPGTRLTVL.

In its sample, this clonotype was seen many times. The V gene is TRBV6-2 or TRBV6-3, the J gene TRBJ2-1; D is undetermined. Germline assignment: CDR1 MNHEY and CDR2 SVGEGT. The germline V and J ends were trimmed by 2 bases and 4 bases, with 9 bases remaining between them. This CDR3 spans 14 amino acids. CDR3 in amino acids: CASSYDLAYNEQFF. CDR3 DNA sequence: TGTGCCAGCAGTTACGACCTGGCATACAATGAGCAGTTCTTC.

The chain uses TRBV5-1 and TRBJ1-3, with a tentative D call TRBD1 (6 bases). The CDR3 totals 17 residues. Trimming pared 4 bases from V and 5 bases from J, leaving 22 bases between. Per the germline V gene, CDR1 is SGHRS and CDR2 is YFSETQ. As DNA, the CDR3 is TGCGCCAGCAGCCGAAGTGTCAACCGGGACACTAGAAACACCATATATTTT. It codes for CASSRSVNRDTRNTIYF.

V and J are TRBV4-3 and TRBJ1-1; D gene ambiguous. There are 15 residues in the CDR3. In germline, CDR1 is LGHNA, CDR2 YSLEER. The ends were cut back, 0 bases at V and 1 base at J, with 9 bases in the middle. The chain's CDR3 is CASSQDIHGNTEAFF. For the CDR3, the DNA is TGCGCCAGCAGCCAAGATATTCATGGGAACACTGAAGCTTTCTTT.

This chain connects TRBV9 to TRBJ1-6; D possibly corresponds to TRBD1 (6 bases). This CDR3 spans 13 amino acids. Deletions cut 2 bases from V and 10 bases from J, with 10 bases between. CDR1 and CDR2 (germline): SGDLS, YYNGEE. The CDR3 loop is CASSVRQESPLHF. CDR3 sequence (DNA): TGTGCCAGCAGCGTCAGACAGGAATCACCCCTCCACTTT.

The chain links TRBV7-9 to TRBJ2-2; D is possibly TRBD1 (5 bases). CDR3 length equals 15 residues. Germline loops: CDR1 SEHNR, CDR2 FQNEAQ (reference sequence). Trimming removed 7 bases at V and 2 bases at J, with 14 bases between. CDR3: CASTSPGHNTGELFF. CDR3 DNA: TGTGCCAGCACCTCCCCAGGACATAACACCGGGGAGCTGTTTTTT.

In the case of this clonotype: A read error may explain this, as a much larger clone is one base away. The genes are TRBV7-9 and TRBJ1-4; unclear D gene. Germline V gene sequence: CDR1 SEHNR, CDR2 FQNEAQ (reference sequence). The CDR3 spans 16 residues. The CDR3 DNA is TGTACCAGCAGCCCCCTCTCGACGGAGATTAATGAAAAACTGTTTTTT. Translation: CTSSPLSTEINEKLFF.

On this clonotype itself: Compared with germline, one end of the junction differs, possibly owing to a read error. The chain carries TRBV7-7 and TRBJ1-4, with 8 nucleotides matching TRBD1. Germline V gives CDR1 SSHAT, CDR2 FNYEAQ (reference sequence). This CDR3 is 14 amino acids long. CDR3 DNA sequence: TGTGCTAGCAGCTTAGGACAGGGTGAAGAAAAACTGTTTTTT. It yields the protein CASSLGQGEEKLFF.

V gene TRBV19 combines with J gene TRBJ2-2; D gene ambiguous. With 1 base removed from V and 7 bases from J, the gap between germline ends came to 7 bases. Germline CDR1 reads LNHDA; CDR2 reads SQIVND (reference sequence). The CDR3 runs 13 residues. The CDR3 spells CASSIADSGELFF. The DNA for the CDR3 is TGTGCCAGTAGTATAGCGGATAGCGGGGAGCTGTTTTTT.

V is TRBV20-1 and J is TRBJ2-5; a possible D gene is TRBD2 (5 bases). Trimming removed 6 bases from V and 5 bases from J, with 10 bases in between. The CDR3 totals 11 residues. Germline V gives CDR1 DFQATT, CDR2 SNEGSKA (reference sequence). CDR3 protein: CSASLGETQYF. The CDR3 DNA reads TGCAGTGCCTCACTAGGGGAGACCCAGTACTTC.

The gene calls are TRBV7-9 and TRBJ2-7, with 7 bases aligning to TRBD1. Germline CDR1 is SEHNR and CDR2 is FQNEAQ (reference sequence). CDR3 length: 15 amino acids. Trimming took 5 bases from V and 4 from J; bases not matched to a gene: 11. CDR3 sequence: CASSPGQEQDYEQYF. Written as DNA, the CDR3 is TGTGCCAGCAGCCCAGGACAGGAACAAGATTACGAGCAGTACTTC.

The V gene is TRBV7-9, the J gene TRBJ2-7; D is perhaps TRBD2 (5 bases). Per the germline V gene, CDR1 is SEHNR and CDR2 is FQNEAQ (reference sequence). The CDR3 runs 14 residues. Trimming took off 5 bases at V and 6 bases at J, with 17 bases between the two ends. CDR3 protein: CASSPWTEVGEQYF. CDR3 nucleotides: TGTGCCAGCAGCCCGTGGACGGAGGTCGGCGAGCAGTACTTC.

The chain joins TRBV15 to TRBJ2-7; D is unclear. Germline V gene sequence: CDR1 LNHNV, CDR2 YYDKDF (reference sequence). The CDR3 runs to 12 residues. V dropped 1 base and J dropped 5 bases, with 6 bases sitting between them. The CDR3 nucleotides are TGTGCCACCAGCAGAGCGTACAACGAGCAGTACTTC. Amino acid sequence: CATSRAYNEQYF.